The rows below give T cell receptor beta chains drawn from one sample of a study of beta chain features in type 1 diabetes. Some clones are missing from TCRdb's copy, which holds only in-frame ones; the method was immunoSEQ multiplex PCR. The sample yields under 300,000 clones, under 20% seen once. Sequencing was carried out using naive CD4+ T cells from blood. The source of these receptors is a man younger than 40 with type 1 diabetes. CDR3s include the opening cysteine and the closing phenylalanine or tryptophan.

cdr3_aa v_call
CASTPRRGTTGNTIYF TRBV7-9
CASSLDLTGELFF TRBV5-4
CASSLTSPWNEQFF TRBV27
CSVEGPGGTDTQYF TRBV29-1
CASSQETSGSLSSYEQYF TRBV4-1
CASRAPNTGELFF TRBV7-2
CAGSGTYNEQFF TRBV28
CAWQNRGPLRGETQYF TRBV30
CASSVPKGGSGISNEQFF TRBV9
CASAGRGGDTQYF TRBV25-1
CASSQENTQRGGYEQYF TRBV4-2
CASSLQGLYTEAFF TRBV2
CASSLEDRYYEQYF TRBV5-1
CASGRDSSYEQYF TRBV6-5
CASSQDRVEQFF TRBV4-3
CASSLISTDTQYF TRBV7-9
CASSSGGTDTQYF TRBV7-8
CASSSLGEGRTYEQYF TRBV7-9
CAWSSRSWYTDTQYF TRBV30
CASSVARGDEQYF TRBV9
CASSQAGIAGNEQYF TRBV14
CASSGQGRGYTF TRBV18
CASSQLQGNQPQHF TRBV6-6
CASSMYYAGTGELFF TRBV7-2
CASSQRTGVPDEQYF TRBV4-1
CAWSVDGNYGYTF TRBV30
CASSSQGDRGAEQFF TRBV7-2
CASSFGGGHYEQYF TRBV7-9
CASSFAPGQGHSYEQYF TRBV27
CASSLTQETQYF TRBV5-1
CSAGQAPYEQYF TRBV29-1
CATHRDQKMYF TRBV19
CASSQEGLASYEQYF TRBV2
CASSSRLVTEQFF TRBV19
CSAGGQMNTEAFF TRBV29-1
CASSITGTGGYEQYF TRBV6-6
CASSSGGLKETQYF TRBV7-9
CASMKWETDTQYF TRBV19
CASSLMGTGDIYEQYF TRBV7-2
CASSQTGGDTEAFF TRBV7-9
CSVRRTGTDTQYF TRBV29-1
CASSLALTGYKQFF TRBV7-2
CASSPRGSGFSYNEQFF TRBV9
CASTNSASTDTQYF TRBV18
CASSLDYSSYEQYF TRBV7-2
CASSLTGEQFF TRBV11-2